This TCR beta chain was profiled in a study of glioma-infiltrating T cells after dendritic cell vaccination. Study details: Dendritic cell vaccination trial patients had either newly diagnosed or recurrent glioblastoma. Findings and caveats of the study: Patients with more pretreatment TILs had longer time to progression and survival.

In the case of this clone: Its antigen remains unknown.

Specified time point: after dendritic cell vaccination, including at tumor progression/relapse. Blood PBMC samples: pre-vaccination, two weeks post third vaccination, and at tumor progression. Assay: immunoSEQ multiplex PCR; the TCRdb copy retains only in-frame clones and omits some. Here the sample spans 85,000 or so clones, 85% being singletons. Germline V gives CDR1 MNHEY, CDR2 SVGAGI. J lost 5 bases, V lost 6 bases, and 12 bases had no gene match. The CDR3 extends over 15 amino acids. The receptor was isolated from a human donor with glioblastoma. This rearrangement joins TRBV6-5 to TRBJ2-5; 7 nucleotides line up with TRBD1. Specimen: blood, collected after dendritic cell vaccination. This CDR3 reads CASSARDSPLETQYF. In nucleotides, the CDR3 is TGTGCCAGCAGCGCCCGGGACAGCCCGCTGGAGACCCAGTACTTC.